The rows below give T cell receptor beta chains drawn from one sample of a study of T cell responses to AZD1222 COVID-19 vaccine. Method: immunoSEQ multiplex PCR; TCRdb's copy keeps in-frame clones and lacks some. Of roughly 140,000 clones listed, more than 85% were seen once; the top ten hold about 1.9%. This material consisted of peripheral blood, taken on day 0 of AZD1222 vaccination. Receptors were obtained from an adult in good health. Both conserved end residues are part of each CDR3. The D gene is left open where the match is weak. Clone size is shown for a subset of rows, as once, few, many or a class of expanded clone.

size: NA
J: TRBJ2-1
V: TRBV10-1
D: TRBD2
DNA: TGCGCCAGCAGTACCCTAGCGGGGAGCTCCTACAATGAGCAGTTCTTC
CDR3: CASSTLAGSSYNEQFF

size: NA
J: TRBJ1-2
V: TRBV11-1
D: NA
DNA: TGTGCCAGCAGCCTTCAGAACAGGGATGGCTACACCTTC
CDR3: CASSLQNRDGYTF

size: NA
J: TRBJ1-2
V: TRBV9
D: TRBD1
DNA: TGTGCCAGCAGCGCCCCAAGGACAGGGGGCCGTGGCTACACCTTC
CDR3: CASSAPRTGGRGYTF

size: NA
J: TRBJ2-1
V: TRBV5-1
D: NA
DNA: TGCGCCAGCAGCACAATACCTAAGAGCTCCTACAATGAGCAGTTCTTC
CDR3: CASSTIPKSSYNEQFF

size: NA
J: TRBJ2-1
V: TRBV7-3
D: NA
DNA: TGTGCCAGCGCACAGGGCGATGAGCAGTTCTTC
CDR3: CASAQGDEQFF

size: once
J: TRBJ2-3
V: TRBV18
D: NA
DNA: TGTGCCAGCTCACTCACAGATACGCAGTATTTT
CDR3: CASSLTDTQYF

size: NA
J: TRBJ2-7
V: TRBV2
D: TRBD2
DNA: TGTGCCAGCAGAAGCGGGAGGGCCGTCGAGCAGTACTTC
CDR3: CASRSGRAVEQYF

size: NA
J: TRBJ1-4
V: TRBV27
D: NA
DNA: TGTGCCAGCAGTTCCCGCCGGGACAACCTCGGCGAAAAACTGTTTTTT
CDR3: CASSSRRDNLGEKLFF

size: NA
J: TRBJ1-1
V: TRBV5-1
D: TRBD1
DNA: TGCGCCAGCAGCTTGGATGGACAGGGAAGATCGGAAGCTTTCTTT
CDR3: CASSLDGQGRSEAFF

size: NA
J: TRBJ2-7
V: TRBV7-3
D: TRBD2
DNA: TGTGCCAGCAGCTTAGGGACTAGTGACGCCTACGAGCAGTACTTC
CDR3: CASSLGTSDAYEQYF

size: NA
J: TRBJ1-1
V: TRBV29-1
D: NA
DNA: TGCAGCGTTGAGGTCCATAGGAACACTGAAGCTTTCTTT
CDR3: CSVEVHRNTEAFF

size: NA
J: TRBJ1-3
V: TRBV7-6
D: TRBD1
DNA: TGTGCCAGCAGCCCGGAAACAGGGGTTGGAAACACCATATATTTT
CDR3: CASSPETGVGNTIYF

size: NA
J: TRBJ1-1
V: TRBV9
D: NA
DNA: TGTGCCAGCAGCGTAGGAGGGGACACCCACGGTGAAGCTTTCTTT
CDR3: CASSVGGDTHGEAFF

size: NA
J: TRBJ1-2
V: TRBV5-1
D: NA
DNA: TGCGCCAGCAGCTTGACACTTAACTATGGCTACACCTTC
CDR3: CASSLTLNYGYTF

size: NA
J: TRBJ2-2
V: TRBV5-4
D: NA
DNA: TGTGCCAGCAGCTCTGGTCGGGACTTTACCGGGGAGCTGTTTTTT
CDR3: CASSSGRDFTGELFF

size: NA
J: TRBJ2-4
V: TRBV2
D: TRBD1
DNA: TGTGCCAGCAGTAAGGGACAGGTCAAAAACATTCAGTACTTC
CDR3: CASSKGQVKNIQYF

size: NA
J: TRBJ2-2
V: TRBV9
D: NA
DNA: TGTGCCAGCAGCGTAGAGGCTAGCGTAAACACCGGGGAGCTGTTTTTT
CDR3: CASSVEASVNTGELFF

size: NA
J: TRBJ1-1
V: TRBV6-5
D: NA
DNA: TGTGCCAGCATTAGACCTGGAAGGAACACTGAAGCTTTCTTT
CDR3: CASIRPGRNTEAFF

size: once
J: TRBJ2-1
V: TRBV6-5
D: TRBD2
DNA: TGTGCCAGCAGAAAAGGGACTAGCTGGCCCGGAGAGCAGTTCTTC
CDR3: CASRKGTSWPGEQFF

size: NA
J: TRBJ2-7
V: TRBV3-1/TRBV3-2
D: NA
DNA: TGTGCCAGCAGCCAGACTGGCCCAACCGGCGAGCAGTACTTC
CDR3: CASSQTGPTGEQYF

size: NA
J: TRBJ2-7
V: TRBV30
D: TRBD1
DNA: TGTGCCTGGAGTGCTGGGACAGGGGCCCGTCAGCAGTACTTC
CDR3: CAWSAGTGARQQYF

size: NA
J: TRBJ1-4
V: TRBV19
D: NA
DNA: TGTGCCAGTAGTAGCAACACCGCACTTAATGAAAAACTGTTTTTT
CDR3: CASSSNTALNEKLFF

size: once
J: TRBJ1-1
V: TRBV5-5
D: NA
DNA: TGTGCCAGCAGCTTGGAAAAGGGAAGGAACACTGAAGCTTTCTTT
CDR3: CASSLEKGRNTEAFF

size: NA
J: TRBJ1-2
V: TRBV5-1
D: TRBD1
DNA: TGCGCCAGCAGCTCAGCCGGGACAGGGCTTAATGGCTACACCTTC
CDR3: CASSSAGTGLNGYTF

size: NA
J: TRBJ2-5
V: TRBV10-2
D: TRBD2
DNA: TGCGCCAGCAGTGATACCGGGCTAGCGGGAGGGGGAGAGACCCAGTACTTC
CDR3: CASSDTGLAGGGETQYF

size: once
J: TRBJ1-5
V: TRBV19
D: NA
DNA: TGTGCCAGTAGTATAAGCGGAGATAGCAATCAGCCCCAGCATTTT
CDR3: CASSISGDSNQPQHF